The text below deals with one T cell receptor (beta chain). The target of this receptor is not known. No base qualities exist here, and no much larger clone lies one base off it. The germline V gene (reference sequence) sets CDR1 to SGHNT and CDR2 to YYREEE. Trimming at the junction amounts to 0 bases on V and 2 bases on J, and the germline ends lie 8 bases apart. Reading from cysteine to phenylalanine, the CDR3 counts 14 amino acids. The kept DNA is CDR3 alone, 42 bases in frame from the first base. This record comes from a study of T cells after somatic rescue of genetic block (dated by TCRdb to 2020 to 2021). With respect to the entire study: The study assessed how robust, over the long term, a T-cell system was when the system had developed through somatic rescue of a genetic block in T-cell development.

The protocol used for the library was the immunoSEQ multiplex PCR assay. In TCRdb, the immuneACCESS table is reduced to in-frame sequences with V and J assigned. These tables do not hold every clone; where another copy was compared, an unresolved V gene accounts for under half, and the others remain unexplained. Counted in this sample were 70,000 or so clones; 85% to 95% of them appeared once. Of the sample, around 3% falls within the top ten clones. The sequenced sample was peripheral blood mononuclear cells (PBMCs). The receptor chain draws on TRBV5-4 and TRBJ1-1; TRBD1 could be the D gene, as 5 bases match. This receptor was identified in a man aged 35-49 years. This receptor has the CDR3 CASSLVGDNTEAFF. The DNA is as follows: TGTGCCAGCAGCTTGGTAGGGGACAACACTGAAGCTTTCTTT.